The T cell receptor (beta chain) under discussion was sequenced for a study of cytomegalovirus exposure and HLA in healthy donors. This PCR relied on a set of 60 Vbeta primers and 13 Jbeta primers. TCRdb keeps only in-frame clones here, not all; method: immunoSEQ multiplex PCR. The sample includes roughly 180,000 clones, roughly 80% seen only once; the top ten take 2.4%. The CDR3 has 15 amino acids. Trimming removed 1 base from V and 6 bases from J; junction bases left unmatched: 8. Germline CDR1 and CDR2: GTSNPN and SVGIG (reference sequence). Sequences were obtained from PBMCs. This TCR was recovered from a male donor in good health and CMV-seronegative. The chain carries TRBV30 and TRBJ1-4; the match to TRBD1 covers 7 bases. The CDR3 loop is CAWSDLTGLDEKLFF. CDR3 coding DNA: TGTGCCTGGAGTGATTTGACAGGGTTGGATGAAAAACTGTTTTTT.